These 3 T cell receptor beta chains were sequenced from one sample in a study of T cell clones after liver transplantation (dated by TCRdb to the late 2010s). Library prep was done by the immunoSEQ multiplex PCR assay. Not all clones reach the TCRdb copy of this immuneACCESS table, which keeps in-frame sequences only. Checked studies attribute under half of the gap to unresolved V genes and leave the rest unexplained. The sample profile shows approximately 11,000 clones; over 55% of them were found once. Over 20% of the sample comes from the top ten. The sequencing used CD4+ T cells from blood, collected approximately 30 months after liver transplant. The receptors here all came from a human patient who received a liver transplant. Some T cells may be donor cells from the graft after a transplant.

This CDR3 reads CASRGLAWNEQFF. The CDR3 region has the DNA TGTGCCAGCAGGGGACTAGCGTGGAATGAGCAGTTCTTC. This chain uses TRBV11-3 with TRBJ2-1; TRBD2 agrees at 10 bases. With V trimmed by 6 bases and J by 7 bases, 3 bases remained unmatched. This CDR3 contains 13 residues. Per germline, CDR1 SGHNT and CDR2 YENEEA.

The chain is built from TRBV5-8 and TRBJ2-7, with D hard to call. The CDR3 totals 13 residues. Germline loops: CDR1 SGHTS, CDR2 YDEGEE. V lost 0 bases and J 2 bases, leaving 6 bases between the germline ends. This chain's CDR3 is CASSLEGTYEQYF. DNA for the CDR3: TGTGCCAGCAGCTTGGAGGGCACCTACGAGCAGTACTTC.

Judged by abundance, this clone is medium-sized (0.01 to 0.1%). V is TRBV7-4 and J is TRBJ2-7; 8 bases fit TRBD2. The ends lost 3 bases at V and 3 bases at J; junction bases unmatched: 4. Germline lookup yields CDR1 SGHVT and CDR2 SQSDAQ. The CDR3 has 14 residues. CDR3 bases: TGTGCCAGCAGCTTTCTAGCGGGCCACTACGAGCAGTACGTC. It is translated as CASSFLAGHYEQYV.